These 25 T cell receptor beta chains came from one sample sequenced in a study of cytomegalovirus exposure and HLA in healthy donors. Primers for the PCR totalled 60 Vbeta and 13 Jbeta. Repertoires were generated with immunoSEQ multiplex PCR, while TCRdb's copy carries only in-frame clones and drops some. Among about 68,000 clones listed, more than 80% were seen once. The sample taken for sequencing was PBMCs. Receptors were obtained from a human donor in good health.

This clone was seen once. V and J are TRBV10-1 and TRBJ1-1, with D possibly matching TRBD1 (6 bases). The CDR3 is 15 amino acids. Trimming stripped 3 bases from V and 2 bases from J, with 13 bases between. Germline values: CDR1 WNHNN, CDR2 SYGVQD (reference sequence). The CDR3 protein is CASSDRGTPNTEAFF. In DNA, the CDR3 is TGCGCCAGCAGTGACCGTGGGACACCTAACACTGAAGCTTTCTTT.

The chain links TRBV10-1 to TRBJ2-1, with a tentative D call TRBD1 (6 bases). V lost 8 bases and J lost 3, with 17 bases in between. The germline V gene encodes CDR1 WNHNN and CDR2 SYGVQD (reference sequence). The CDR3 covers 15 residues. The CDR3 DNA follows: TGCGCCAGCCCTAATCGGGACAAGAGCTACAATGAGCAGTTCTTC. Residues: CASPNRDKSYNEQFF.

This clone was detected once. The chain combines TRBV5-1 with TRBJ2-1; TRBD1 matches 8 bases. In germline, CDR1 is SGHRS, CDR2 YFSETQ. V was pared by 0 bases and J by 6 bases, with 5 bases of the junction left unmatched. This CDR3 comprises 15 residues. CDR3 region: CASSLGTGSFNEQFF. In DNA form, the CDR3 reads TGCGCCAGCAGCTTGGGGACAGGGAGCTTCAATGAGCAGTTCTTC.

The rearrangement links TRBV15 to TRBJ2-5, with no clear D. V was trimmed by 1 base and J by 2 bases, leaving 5 bases between them. Germline CDR1 reads LNHNV; CDR2 reads YYDKDF (reference sequence). This CDR3 contains 13 residues. The CDR3, as DNA: TGTGCCACCAGCAGAGGCGGTCAAGAGACCCAGTACTTC. It codes for CATSRGGQETQYF.

This rearrangement joins TRBV11-2 to TRBJ2-1; TRBD1 agrees at 9 bases. Germline assignment: CDR1 SGHAT and CDR2 FQNNGV. The CDR3 is 17 residues long. Losses at the gene ends were 0 bases for V and 9 bases for J; bases not matched to a gene: 12. The CDR3 sequence is CASSLDRGTGTVTEQFF. DNA of the CDR3: TGTGCCAGCAGCTTAGACCGGGGGACAGGGACCGTGACTGAGCAGTTCTTC.

This clone was picked up a small number of times. The gene calls are TRBV6-5 and TRBJ1-5; D is unclear. CDR1 MNHEY and CDR2 SVGAGI come from the germline V gene. V lost 4 bases to trimming and J lost 6 bases, with 16 bases between them. This CDR3 comprises 15 residues. Here the CDR3 reads CASSSRRAELQPQHF. The CDR3, as DNA: TGTGCCAGCAGTTCCAGGAGGGCCGAACTTCAGCCCCAGCATTTT.

This chain connects TRBV29-1 to TRBJ2-2, with 7 bases aligning to TRBD1. This CDR3 is built from 14 residues. The germline CDR1 and CDR2 sequences are SQVTM and ANQGSEA. The junction had 8 bases not matched to a gene; V was cut back by 7 bases and J by 3 bases. The CDR3 DNA is TGCAGCGCCTCCGGGACAGTGGACACCGGGGAGCTGTTTTTT. Its protein is CSASGTVDTGELFF.

This chain connects TRBV2 to TRBJ1-2; a weak D match, TRBD1 (5 bases). V lost 8 bases and J 2 bases, leaving 9 bases between the germline ends. The CDR3 totals 12 residues. Germline loops: CDR1 SNHLY, CDR2 FYNNEI. The CDR3 DNA reads TGTGCCAGCGCTGACAGCAACTATGGCTACACCTTC. Its protein is CASADSNYGYTF.

CDR3 DNA sequence: TGCGCCAGCAGCACCAGGGTCTCGGGGGGTGAAAAACTGTTTTTT. This sequence encodes CASSTRVSGGEKLFF. The V call is TRBV5-1, the J call TRBJ1-4, with D perhaps matching TRBD1 (5 bases). The CDR3 sequence is 15 residues long. The germline V and J ends were trimmed by 4 bases and 7 bases, with 17 bases remaining between them. CDR1 SGHRS and CDR2 YFSETQ come from the germline V gene.

This chain joins TRBV28 and TRBJ1-2, with TRBD1 identical over 9 bases. Germline V gene data show CDR1 as MDHEN and CDR2 as SYDVKM. V lost 7 bases and J lost 0; bases outside the gene matches: 3. The CDR3 runs to 14 residues. CDR3 sequence reads: CASTGTGTNYGYTF. In DNA, the CDR3 is TGTGCCAGCACCGGGACAGGGACTAACTATGGCTACACCTTC.

This rearrangement joins TRBV19 to TRBJ1-5; D is unclear. CDR1 LNHDA and CDR2 SQIVND come from the germline V gene (reference sequence). This CDR3 is 16 amino acids long. The V end was cut by 3 bases, the J end by 0 bases, with 12 bases between. CDR3 sequence reads: CASSMWAEDSNQPQHF. The DNA for the CDR3 is TGTGCCAGTAGTATGTGGGCGGAGGATAGCAATCAGCCCCAGCATTTT. The variable domain in full, completed from reference TRBV19 and TRBJ1-5, reads DGGITQSPKYLFRKEGQNVTLSCEQNLNHDAMYWYRQDPGQGLRLIYYSQIVNDFQKGDIAEGYSVSREKKESFPLTVTSAQKNPTAFYLCASSMWAEDSNQPQHFGDGTRLSIL.

The count of this clone is one. CDR3 in amino acids: CASSSSTGGAFEAFF. CDR3 bases: TGTGCCAGTAGTTCCTCGACAGGGGGAGCTTTTGAAGCTTTCTTT. This sequence joins TRBV19 and TRBJ1-1, with 9 bases that match TRBD1. The CDR3 extends over 15 amino acids. V trimming: 5 bases; J trimming: 7 bases; junction bases outside the gene matches: 11. CDR1 LNHDA and CDR2 SQIVND come from the germline V gene (reference sequence).

This clone appeared once. This chain uses TRBV7-9 with TRBJ1-1; 7 nucleotides match TRBD1. J was trimmed by 4 bases and V by 5 bases; bases with no gene match: 10. Germline lookup yields CDR1 SEHNR and CDR2 FQNEAQ (reference sequence). CDR3 size: 15 residues. The DNA of the CDR3 is TGTGCCAGCAGCGGGACACAGGGGAAGGTCACTGAAGCTTTCTTT. It yields the protein CASSGTQGKVTEAFF.

This clone has a handful of counts. An end of the junction differs from the germline gene, which may be a read error. This chain links TRBV7-9 with TRBJ2-3, with D possibly matching TRBD2 (6 bases). Per germline, CDR1 SEHNR and CDR2 FQNEAQ (reference sequence). The CDR3 spans 18 residues. This CDR3 is CSSSLGDWRGVIPDTQYF. The DNA for the CDR3 is TGTTCCAGCAGCTTAGGGGACTGGAGGGGTGTAATTCCAGATACGCAGTATTTT.

The genes are TRBV7-8 and TRBJ2-3, with 7 bases aligning to TRBD2. In germline, CDR1 is SGHVS, CDR2 FQNEAQ. This CDR3 spans 12 amino acids. V lost 5 bases, J lost 12 bases, and 8 bases stayed unmatched. CDR3 sequence reads: CASSRTSDSQYF. The CDR3 bases are TGTGCCAGCAGCCGAACTAGCGATTCCCAGTATTTT.

In DNA, the CDR3 is TGTGCCAGCAGCTTAGGTGGGGCCGGCACTGAAGCTTTCTTT. Residues: CASSLGGAGTEAFF. The chain recombines TRBV11-3 with TRBJ1-1; D perhaps matches TRBD1 (5 bases). This CDR3 has 14 amino acids. Trimming took 1 base from V and 4 from J, leaving 10 bases between them. Germline loops: CDR1 SGHNT, CDR2 YENEEA. Based on the CDR3 plus reference TRBV11-3 and TRBJ1-1, the full variable domain is EAGVVQSPRYKIIEKKQPVAFWCNPISGHNTLYWYLQNLGQGPELLIRYENEEAVDDSQLPKDRFSAERLKGVDSTLKIQPAELGDSAVYLCASSLGGAGTEAFFGQGTRLTVV.

This clone occurred a few times. The chain carries TRBV6-5 and TRBJ1-1; 8 positions agree with TRBD1. Germline V lookup: CDR1 MNHEY, CDR2 SVGAGI. J was trimmed by 0 bases and V by 6 bases; bases with no gene match: 3. This CDR3 has 14 amino acids. The CDR3 nucleotides read TGTGCCAGCAGAGGACAGGGTATGAACACTGAAGCTTTCTTT. It yields the protein CASRGQGMNTEAFF.

The chain joins TRBV2 to TRBJ1-5, with 7 nucleotides matching TRBD1. V dropped 6 bases and J dropped 2; count of bases not matched to a gene: 7. Germline loops: CDR1 SNHLY, CDR2 FYNNEI. The CDR3 totals 15 residues. The CDR3 loop reads CASSAQGGGNQPQHF. CDR3 DNA sequence: TGTGCCAGCAGCGCCCAGGGGGGTGGCAATCAGCCCCAGCATTTT.

The chain combines TRBV11-2 with TRBJ2-1; D possibly corresponds to TRBD2 (7 bases). The CDR3 has 15 residues. The ends were cut back, 5 bases at V and 0 bases at J, with 11 bases in the middle. From germline, CDR1 is SGHAT and CDR2 FQNNGV. In nucleotides, the CDR3 is TGTGCCAGCAGCATCCGGGGGGCCTCCTACAATGAGCAGTTCTTC. The encoded protein is CASSIRGASYNEQFF.

The chain has TRBV7-8 and TRBJ2-7; 10 bases are a match to TRBD2. From germline, CDR1 is SGHVS and CDR2 FQNEAQ. The CDR3 has 17 amino acids. V trimming: 5 bases; J trimming: 0 bases; junction bases outside the gene matches: 10. CDR3 nucleotides: TGTGCCAGCAGCAGGGGTAGCGGGGGGAAACCCTCCTACGAGCAGTACTTC. Translating it yields CASSRGSGGKPSYEQYF.

For the CDR3, the DNA is TGTGCCAGCAGTTACCCAGGGGAGGGTGAAGCTTTCTTT. It specifies CASSYPGEGEAFF. The chain recombines TRBV6-6 with TRBJ1-1, with D possibly matching TRBD1 (6 bases). The V end lost 2 bases, the J end lost 7 bases, and 11 bases lay between the germline ends. Germline loops: CDR1 MNHNY, CDR2 SVGAGI (reference sequence). The CDR3 spans 13 residues.

The chain combines TRBV28 with TRBJ1-5; 12 positions agree with TRBD1. CDR1 MDHEN and CDR2 SYDVKM come from the germline V gene. The CDR3 extends over 14 amino acids. Trimming at V came to 8 bases and at J to 2 bases, leaving 1 base not matched to a gene. The CDR3 loop reads CASGTGGRNQPQHF. The CDR3 region has the DNA TGTGCCAGCGGGACAGGGGGCCGCAATCAGCCCCAGCATTTT.

This clone was found a few times. The junction shows a germline mismatch at one end, possibly a read error. This chain connects TRBV5-1 to TRBJ2-1, with 9 bases lining up with TRBD2. This CDR3 is built from 17 residues. Germline lookup yields CDR1 SGHRS and CDR2 YFSETQ. The CDR3 DNA reads TGCGCCAGCAGATTGGGGTGGCGGGGGGGCTCCTACAATGAGCAGTTCTTC. Its translation: CASRLGWRGGSYNEQFF.

The V call is TRBV5-1, the J call TRBJ2-7; D possibly corresponds to TRBD1 (5 bases). Trimming took off 2 bases at V and 5 bases at J, with 8 bases between the two ends. Germline V CDR1 and CDR2: SGHRS, YFSETQ. The CDR3 contains 12 residues. CDR3 in DNA: TGCGCCAGCAGCTTCGGACACGACGAGCAGTACTTC. It codes for CASSFGHDEQYF.

The chain joins TRBV19 to TRBJ2-5; 9 nucleotides align to TRBD2. Unmatched junction bases numbered 2, after V lost 5 bases and J lost 4 bases. CDR3 length: 13 amino acids. CDR1 is LNHDA and CDR2 is SQIVND in the germline V gene (reference sequence). The CDR3 here is CASSASGAETQYF. In DNA, the CDR3 is TGTGCCAGTAGTGCTAGCGGGGCAGAGACCCAGTACTTC.